This T cell receptor beta chain came from a study of T cell changes during pregnancy in multiple sclerosis. Some clones are missing from TCRdb's copy, which holds only in-frame ones; the method was immunoSEQ multiplex PCR. The sample has about 80,000 clones, about 93% seen once; the top ten hold approximately 2.8%. Germline loops: CDR1 MNHEY, CDR2 SVGAGI. V shed 0 bases and J 2 bases; nucleotides not matched to a gene: 2. There are 15 residues in the CDR3. The sample consisted of peripheral blood, taken after pregnancy. The chain is built from TRBV6-5 and TRBJ2-3; 7 bases align to TRBD2. The clonotype was recovered from a female donor in good health, enrolled as a control in a pregnancy study. CDR3 protein: CASSYSAGFTDTQYF. The CDR3 bases are TGTGCCAGCAGTTACTCAGCGGGATTCACAGATACGCAGTATTTT.